The T cell receptor beta chain described here comes from a study of OX40 agonist ivuxolimab in advanced cancers. Looked up from germline, CDR1 is SGHAT and CDR2 is FQNNGV. The V gene end was trimmed by 5 bases and the J gene end by 3 bases; junction bases not matched to a gene: 9. The CDR3 length is 15 residues. Sequenced by immunoSEQ multiplex PCR; TCRdb stores in-frame clones only, minus some. Found here are more than 85,000 clones, about nine tenths of them singletons; the top ten hold approximately 0.34%. This specimen consisted of CD4+ or CD8+ T cells sorted from blood, obtained in a trial of the OX40 agonist ivuxolimab. The chain has TRBV11-2 and TRBJ2-7; 8 bases are a match to TRBD1. The receptor's source is an adult with an advanced solid tumor such as melanoma, head and neck, liver or kidney cancer. CDR3: CASSPPGTGNYEQYF. DNA for the CDR3: TGTGCCAGCAGCCCCCCGGGGACAGGAAACTACGAGCAGTACTTC. The variable domain in full, completed from reference TRBV11-2 and TRBJ2-7, reads EAGVAQSPRYKIIEKRQSVAFWCNPISGHATLYWYQQILGQGPKLLIQFQNNGVVDDSQLPKDRFSAERLKGVDSTLKIQPAKLEDSAVYLCASSPPGTGNYEQYFGPGTRLTVT.